What follows are 25 T cell receptor beta chains derived from one specimen sequenced in a study of blood T cell repertoires in COVID-19. Profiled with immunoSEQ multiplex PCR; TCRdb holds only in-frame clones, not every one. The sample holds about 190,000 clones; less than 80% are singletons and the top ten take 9.5% to 15%. Input material: peripheral blood. Every receptor here comes from a woman between 45 and 65 years old with acute or convalescent COVID-19.

The J gene is TRBJ2-1, the V gene TRBV5-1, with TRBD2 identical over 9 bases. V trimming: 5 bases; J trimming: 7 bases; junction bases outside the gene matches: 7. The CDR3 runs 14 residues. Germline V gene data show CDR1 as SGHRS and CDR2 as YFSETQ. This CDR3 is CASSNSGGYNEQFF. The CDR3 DNA reads TGCGCCAGCAGTAATAGCGGGGGATATAATGAGCAGTTCTTC.

This clone was counted a single time. The V call is TRBV6-1, the J call TRBJ1-2; no clear D gene. This CDR3 has 14 residues. The V gene's germline CDR1 is MNHNS and CDR2 SASEGT. Between the trimmed V and J ends, which lost 2 bases and 12 bases, there was a span of 19 bases. This CDR3 is CASSEILRDNRNTF. The CDR3 DNA reads TGTGCCAGCAGTGAAATTCTTCGGGATAATCGGAACACCTTC.

This clone occurred many times. This chain uses TRBV7-9 with TRBJ2-7; no definite D call. Between the trimmed V and J ends, which lost 2 bases and 2 bases, there was a span of 10 bases. Germline V gene data show CDR1 as SEHNR and CDR2 as FQNEAQ (reference sequence). This CDR3 is built from 14 residues. Written as DNA, the CDR3 is TGTGCCAGCAGCTTAACCCACGGTGCCTACGAGCAGTACTTC. This sequence encodes CASSLTHGAYEQYF.

This chain connects TRBV5-1 to TRBJ1-1; 9 bases map to TRBD1. From germline, CDR1 is SGHRS and CDR2 YFSETQ. There are 14 residues in the CDR3. V was clipped by 4 bases and J by 7 bases; unmatched bases: 8. The chain's CDR3 is CASSLRTGDGEAFF. CDR3 nucleotides: TGCGCCAGCAGCCTTAGGACAGGGGATGGTGAAGCTTTCTTT.

The chain links TRBV11-2 to TRBJ2-3; 7 nucleotides align to TRBD2. Trimming took 5 bases from V and 5 from J; bases not matched to a gene: 13. This CDR3 is 16 amino acids long. Per germline, CDR1 SGHAT and CDR2 FQNNGV. Here the CDR3 reads CASSPPRELEEDTQYF. CDR3 coding DNA: TGTGCCAGCAGCCCGCCGCGGGAGCTAGAGGAAGATACGCAGTATTTT.

The chain recombines TRBV9 with TRBJ1-5, with 8 bases aligning to TRBD1. This CDR3 is built from 14 residues. Germline V CDR1 and CDR2: SGDLS, YYNGEE. Trimming removed 3 bases from V and 6 bases from J; junction bases left unmatched: 5. The CDR3 DNA sequence: TGTGCCAGCAGCGCCTCAGGGGGCTTTCAGCCCCAGCATTTT. Its translation: CASSASGGFQPQHF.

The chain is built from TRBV3-1 (or the pseudogene TRBV3-2) and TRBJ2-4; 12 bases match TRBD2. Germline lookup yields CDR1 LGHDT and CDR2 YNNKEL (reference sequence). Trimming at V came to 5 bases and at J to 3 bases, leaving 8 bases not matched to a gene. This CDR3 contains 17 residues. The CDR3: CASSVRTSGVVKNIQYF. CDR3 DNA sequence: TGTGCCAGCAGCGTTAGGACTAGCGGGGTAGTCAAAAACATTCAGTACTTC.

The chain is built from TRBV7-2 and TRBJ2-5; D is possibly TRBD1 (6 bases). With 5 bases removed from V and 5 bases from J, the gap between germline ends came to 15 bases. The germline gives CDR1 SGHTA, CDR2 FQGNSA. The CDR3 is made up of 14 amino acids. The CDR3 DNA reads TGTGCCAGCAGCCAGCAGACAGGCCGGGAGACCCAGTACTTC. It is translated as CASSQQTGRETQYF.

J is TRBJ1-1 and V is TRBV11-2, with D perhaps matching TRBD1 (5 bases). CDR1 SGHAT and CDR2 FQNNGV come from the germline V gene. The V and J ends lost 6 bases and 1 base respectively, with 15 bases between them. The CDR3 extends over 15 amino acids. CDR3 bases: TGTGCCAGCAGGACTTATCCAAGGGGGAACACTGAAGCTTTCTTT. It translates to CASRTYPRGNTEAFF. The variable domain in full, with the rest retrieved from reference TRBV11-2 and TRBJ1-1, is EAGVAQSPRYKIIEKRQSVAFWCNPISGHATLYWYQQILGQGPKLLIQFQNNGVVDDSQLPKDRFSAERLKGVDSTLKIQPAKLEDSAVYLCASRTYPRGNTEAFFGQGTRLTVV.

This sequence joins TRBV2 and TRBJ2-1; D gene uncertain. From germline, CDR1 is SNHLY and CDR2 FYNNEI. This CDR3 region has 13 residues. V lost 5 bases and J lost 7, with 12 bases in between. DNA for the CDR3: TGTGCCAGCAGTCTCTTTCTACAGAATGAGCAGTTCTTC. Protein sequence: CASSLFLQNEQFF.

This clone was counted at least ten times. In DNA form, the CDR3 reads TGTGCCAGCAGTGGACAGGGCCACAATGAGCAGTTCTTC. It translates to CASSGQGHNEQFF. This chain links TRBV6-4 with TRBJ2-1; TRBD1 matches 7 bases. The V gene end was trimmed by 4 bases and the J gene end by 5 bases; junction bases not matched to a gene: 2. The CDR3 contains 13 residues. Germline lookup yields CDR1 MRHNA and CDR2 SNTAGT.

Concerning this clone: The sample contains more than one DNA sequence encoding this CDR3. This chain links TRBV27 with TRBJ2-5; tentatively, D is TRBD2 (5 bases). V was shortened by 8 bases and J by 5 bases, with 18 bases between the two germline ends. CDR1 and CDR2 (germline): MNHEY, SMNVEV (reference sequence). This CDR3 spans 14 amino acids. As DNA, the CDR3 is TGTGCCAGCCGCCGAGGAGGACCGAAGGAGACCCAGTACTTC. Translation: CASRRGGPKETQYF.

The table lists this clone with a few counts. This chain joins TRBV20-1 and TRBJ1-4; 8 bases fit TRBD1. The CDR3 extends over 11 amino acids. Germline V gives CDR1 DFQATT, CDR2 SNEGSKA (reference sequence). Trimming at V came to 5 bases and at J to 8 bases, leaving 1 base not matched to a gene. The CDR3 loop is CSAAGGEKLFF. The CDR3 DNA reads TGCAGTGCTGCAGGGGGCGAAAAACTGTTTTTT.

The chain's CDR3 is CASSLTLTSSYNSPLHF. CDR3 nucleotide sequence: TGTGCCAGCAGCTTGACACTTACGAGCTCCTATAATTCACCCCTCCACTTT. V gene TRBV7-8 combines with J gene TRBJ1-6, with D uncertain. Germline V gene data show CDR1 as SGHVS and CDR2 as FQNEAQ. CDR3 length: 17 amino acids. Trimming cost V 3 bases and J 0 bases, with 12 bases left between them.

This clone came up a few times. The chain couples TRBV7-2 to TRBJ1-5; D is unclear. The CDR3 is made up of 14 amino acids. V dropped 5 bases and J dropped 3 bases, with 11 bases sitting between them. Germline V CDR1 and CDR2: SGHTA, FQGNSA. This chain's CDR3 is CASSHDTSNQPQHF. In DNA form, the CDR3 reads TGTGCCAGCAGCCACGACACCTCCAATCAGCCCCAGCATTTT.

This sequence joins TRBV4-1 and TRBJ2-1; TRBD1 matches at 9 bases. The CDR3 sequence is 15 residues long. Germline lookup yields CDR1 MGHRA and CDR2 YSYEKL. Germline trimming cut 3 bases from V and 14 bases from J; bases unmatched to any gene: 14. The CDR3 reads CASSQGPEYRDREFF. CDR3 bases: TGCGCCAGCAGCCAGGGCCCGGAGTACAGGGACAGGGAGTTCTTC.

This rearrangement joins TRBV6-2 or TRBV6-3 to TRBJ1-5; 7 bases align to TRBD1. Germline-derived CDR1 and CDR2 are MNHEY and SVGEGT. CDR3 length equals 15 residues. The V gene end was trimmed by 6 bases and the J gene end by 1 base; junction bases not matched to a gene: 6. The chain's CDR3 is CASSPGQTSNQPQHF. The CDR3, as DNA: TGTGCCAGCAGCCCGGGACAGACAAGCAATCAGCCCCAGCATTTT.

This CDR3 reads CATSGGFGELFF. CDR3 nucleotide sequence: TGTGCCACCAGTGGCGGATTCGGGGAGCTGTTTTTT. V usage is TRBV24-1 and J usage is TRBJ2-2; D is uncertain. Germline V gives CDR1 KGHDR, CDR2 SFDVKD. V shed 5 bases and J shed 7 bases, with 7 bases lying between them. This CDR3 is 12 amino acids long.

This clone occurred once. The chain recombines TRBV4-1 with TRBJ1-4; TRBD1 matches 10 bases. With V trimmed by 4 bases and J by 5 bases, 4 bases remained unmatched. Germline V gene data show CDR1 as MGHRA and CDR2 as YSYEKL. The CDR3 spans 15 residues. This CDR3 reads CASSPRDRGNEKLFF. The CDR3 nucleotides are TGCGCCAGCAGCCCCCGGGACAGGGGAAATGAAAAACTGTTTTTT.

The chain carries TRBV28 and TRBJ2-7; 7 bases line up with TRBD1. CDR1 and CDR2 (germline): MDHEN, SYDVKM. Unmatched junction bases numbered 9, after V lost 3 bases and J lost 7 bases. There are 14 residues in the CDR3. The CDR3 sequence is CASSLPDREGEQYF. In nucleotides, the CDR3 is TGTGCCAGCAGTTTGCCCGACAGGGAAGGAGAGCAGTACTTC.

This clone showed up just once. The V and J genes are TRBV4-2 and TRBJ2-3, with 7 bases identical to TRBD2. Trimming removed 5 bases from V and 4 bases from J; junction bases left unmatched: 12. The CDR3 is 16 amino acids. Germline V gene sequence: CDR1 LGHNA, CDR2 YNFKEQ. The CDR3 region has the DNA TGTGCCAGCAGCGGTCGCCGGGACTACACGGCAGATACGCAGTATTTT. Its protein is CASSGRRDYTADTQYF.

The V gene is TRBV11-2, the J gene TRBJ2-5; 7 nucleotides line up with TRBD2. After removal of 7 bases from V and 2 bases from J, the junction contained 10 bases not matched to a gene. Per the germline V gene, CDR1 is SGHAT and CDR2 is FQNNGV. The CDR3 runs to 15 residues. The CDR3 nucleotides read TGTGCCAGCACCCTTAGATACGGGGGGCAAGAGACCCAGTACTTC. This encodes CASTLRYGGQETQYF.

This chain links TRBV9 with TRBJ2-3; 14 nucleotides align to TRBD2. Germline trimming cut 4 bases from V and 2 bases from J; bases unmatched to any gene: 12. This CDR3 contains 19 residues. The germline gives CDR1 SGDLS, CDR2 YYNGEE. CDR3: CASSKGLAGGLTFTDTQYF. CDR3 nucleotides: TGTGCCAGCAGCAAAGGACTAGCGGGGGGTCTAACCTTCACAGATACGCAGTATTTT. Looking up the rest from reference TRBV9 and TRBJ2-3 gives the full variable domain: DSGVTQTPKHLITATGQRVTLRCSPRSGDLSVYWYQQSLDQGLQFLIQYYNGEERAKGNILERFSAQQFPDLHSELNLSSLELGDSALYFCASSKGLAGGLTFTDTQYFGPGTRLTVL.

The V and J genes are TRBV24-1 and TRBJ2-5; a weak D match, TRBD2 (6 bases). The germline V gene has CDR1 KGHDR and CDR2 SFDVKD. V was trimmed by 2 bases and J by 1 base, leaving 10 bases between them. The CDR3 length is 15 residues. CDR3 sequence: CATSDYREIQETQYF. CDR3 bases: TGTGCCACCAGTGATTATCGGGAGATCCAAGAGACCCAGTACTTC.

The chain recombines TRBV5-1 with TRBJ2-1; 12 positions agree with TRBD2. After removal of 0 bases from V and 9 bases from J, the junction contained 10 bases not matched to a gene. This CDR3 comprises 17 residues. Germline lookup yields CDR1 SGHRS and CDR2 YFSETQ. The CDR3 bases are TGCGCCAGCAGCTTGGTGCTAGCGGGAGGGCCCATCGGTGAGCAGTTCTTC. This codes for CASSLVLAGGPIGEQFF.